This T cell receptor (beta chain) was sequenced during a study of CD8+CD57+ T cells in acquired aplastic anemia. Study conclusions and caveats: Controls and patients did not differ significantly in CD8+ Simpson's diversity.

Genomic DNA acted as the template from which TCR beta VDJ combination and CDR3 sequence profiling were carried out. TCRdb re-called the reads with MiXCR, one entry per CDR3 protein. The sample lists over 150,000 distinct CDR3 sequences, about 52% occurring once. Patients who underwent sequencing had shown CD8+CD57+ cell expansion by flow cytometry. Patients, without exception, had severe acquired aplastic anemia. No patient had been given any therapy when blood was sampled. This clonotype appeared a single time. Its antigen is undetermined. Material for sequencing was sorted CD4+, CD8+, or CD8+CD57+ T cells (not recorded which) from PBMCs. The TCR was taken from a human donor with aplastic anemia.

CDR3 amino acids: CASTFFTSGANVLTF. The CDR3 nucleotides are TGTGCCAGCACTTTTTTCACATCTGGGGCCAACGTCCTGACTTTC. This chain joins TRBV2 and TRBJ2-6, with D unclear. This CDR3 comprises 15 residues. Looked up from germline, CDR1 is SNHLY and CDR2 is FYNNEI. V shed 7 bases and J shed 1 base, with 11 bases lying between them. Based on the CDR3 plus reference TRBV2 and TRBJ2-6, the full variable domain is EPEVTQTPSHQVTQMGQEVILRCVPISNHLYFYWYRQILGQKVEFLVSFYNNEISEKSEIFDDQFSVERPDGSNFTLKIRSTKLEDSAMYFCASTFFTSGANVLTFGAGSRLTVL.